The next 19 T cell receptor beta chains were all read from a single sample in a study of post-analysis software for immune sequencing data. Presence of unique molecular identifiers characterized the TCR beta cDNA libraries. TCRdb ran MiXCR on the PCR reads and lists one entry per CDR3 protein. This sample yields 350,000 to 450,000 distinct CDR3 sequences, of which around a third are seen a single time; 10% to 15% belongs to the top ten. Antigen specificity for these receptors is unknown. Study observations and caveats: About 5 TRBV segments (TRBV5-6, TRBV5-1 and TRBV20-1 among them) occurred more frequently in patients than in controls.

The sample was blood. These receptors were obtained from a girl aged 5 to 17 with multiple sclerosis.

This chain uses TRBV20-1 with TRBJ2-7, with TRBD1 matching 8 bases. Germline V gene sequence: CDR1 DFQATT, CDR2 SNEGSKA (reference sequence). V lost 7 bases and J lost 3; bases outside the gene matches: 8. The CDR3 extends over 13 amino acids. Here the CDR3 DNA reads TGCAGTGTTATAGGACAGGGTGACTACGAGCAGTACTTC. Translation gives CSVIGQGDYEQYF.

This clonotype was detected only a few times. The V call is TRBV21-1, the J call TRBJ1-5. TRBV21-1 is assigned pseudogene status. The CDR3 length is 16 residues. The CDR3 loop is CASSPKTRLQNQPQHF. In DNA form, the CDR3 reads TGTGCCAGCAGTCCTAAGACGAGGTTGCAGAATCAGCCCCAGCATTTT.

The chain uses TRBV5-5 and TRBJ1-5, with D uncertain. The V end was cut by 4 bases, the J end by 1 base, with 9 bases between. CDR1 is SGHKS, CDR2 YYEKEE, per germline (reference sequence). The CDR3 has 14 amino acids. The CDR3 bases are TGTGCCAGCAGCCCGGCTGTGAGCAATCAGCCCCAGCATTTT. This codes for CASSPAVSNQPQHF.

This clonotype was seen more than once but under ten times. This rearrangement joins TRBV7-9 to TRBJ2-7; D perhaps matches TRBD1 (6 bases). Germline lookup yields CDR1 SEHNR and CDR2 FQNEAQ (reference sequence). Deletions cut 2 bases from V and 2 bases from J, with 16 bases between. There are 16 residues in the CDR3. In DNA, the CDR3 is TGTGCCAGCAGCTTAAGGACAGATGTTGTTACCTACGAGCAGTACTTC. Translated, it gives CASSLRTDVVTYEQYF.

This clonotype was observed a few times. The chain links TRBV6-5 to TRBJ2-7; D remains unclear. The CDR3 is made up of 14 amino acids. V was trimmed by 5 bases and J by 0 bases, leaving 11 bases between them. Germline CDR1 MNHEY, CDR2 SVGAGI. CDR3 amino acids: CASSREESSYEQYF. For the CDR3, the DNA is TGTGCCAGCAGTCGTGAGGAGAGCTCCTACGAGCAGTACTTC.

CDR3 in amino acids: CASSQVSGFSPSYEQYF. In nucleotides, the CDR3 is TGTGCCAGCAGCCAAGTGTCGGGTTTTTCCCCCTCCTACGAGCAGTACTTC. The chain carries TRBV14 and TRBJ2-7; no clear D. The CDR3 has 17 amino acids. CDR1 is SGHDN, CDR2 FVKESK, per germline. The V gene lost 1 base and the J gene lost 0 bases, with 16 bases spanning the gap.

The J gene is TRBJ2-4, the V gene TRBV5-6; D might be TRBD2 (6 bases). The J call could be wrong; TRBJ2-7 is a better fit for the DNA end. The CDR3 length is 15 residues. Per the germline V gene, CDR1 is SGHDT and CDR2 is YYEEEE. CDR3 DNA: TGTGCCAGCAGTTACCCTAGCGAAGGGATCTACGAGCAGTACTTC. Its translation is CASSYPSEGIYEQYF.

The chain has TRBV12-3 or TRBV12-4 and TRBJ2-1; the D is unclear. The germline V and J ends were trimmed by 5 bases and 5 bases, with 10 bases remaining between them. This CDR3 spans 13 amino acids. CDR3 in amino acids: CASSRFMNNEQFF. The CDR3 DNA reads TGTGCCAGCAGTCGATTCATGAACAATGAGCAGTTCTTC.

The genes are TRBV4-1 and TRBJ2-1; a weak D match, TRBD2 (5 bases). Trimming removed 5 bases from V and 10 bases from J, with 12 bases in between. CDR3 size: 12 residues. CDR1 is MGHRA, CDR2 YSYEKL, per germline. CDR3 DNA sequence: TGCGCCAGCAGCTACGACTATAGGGAGCAGTTCTTC. This translates into CASSYDYREQFF.

The chain links TRBV20-1 to TRBJ1-5; D unresolved. The V gene lost 6 bases and the J gene lost 4 bases, with 13 bases spanning the gap. CDR3 size: 13 residues. Germline CDR1 is DFQATT and CDR2 is SNEGSKA (reference sequence). CDR3: CSAPLGFNQPQHF. The DNA of the CDR3 is TGCAGTGCCCCACTCGGATTTAATCAGCCCCAGCATTTT.

This clonotype has just a few counts. The chain links TRBV6-5 to TRBJ2-1; TRBD2 agrees at 10 bases. The CDR3 extends over 16 amino acids. J gave up 5 bases and V 0 bases, and 4 bases lay outside the gene matches. Germline assignment: CDR1 MNHEY and CDR2 SVGAGI. The CDR3 region has the DNA TGTGCCAGCAGTTACTCATCCGGGACTAGCGACAATGAGCAGTTCTTC. Amino acids: CASSYSSGTSDNEQFF.

The chain links TRBV15 to TRBJ2-5; D unresolved. Judging by the DNA end, TRBJ2-7 fits better; the J call may be wrong. CDR1 LNHNV and CDR2 YYDKDF come from the germline V gene (reference sequence). The CDR3 has 14 amino acids. The CDR3 bases are TGTGCCACCAGCAGAGATCTAGGTGGCTACGAGCAGTACTTC. It yields the protein CATSRDLGGYEQYF.

This clonotype appeared a single time. The chain employs TRBV7-9 and TRBJ2-1; a weak D match, TRBD2 (5 bases). The V gene's germline CDR1 is SEHNR and CDR2 FQNEAQ (reference sequence). Between the trimmed V and J ends, which lost 6 bases and 3 bases, there was a span of 15 bases. This CDR3 comprises 15 residues. The DNA for the CDR3 is TGTGCCAGCAGGTTTCACGGAGGCGTCTACAATGAGCAGTTCTTC. It codes for CASRFHGGVYNEQFF. Together with reference TRBV7-9 and TRBJ2-1, the CDR3 gives the full variable domain: DTGVSQNPRHKITKRGQNVTFRCDPISEHNRLYWYRQTLGQGPEFLTYFQNEAQLEKSRLLSDRFSAERPKGSFSTLEIQRTEQGDSAMYLCASRFHGGVYNEQFFGPGTRLTVL.

The gene calls are TRBV7-9 and TRBJ1-1; weak D call: TRBD1 (5 bases). This CDR3 comprises 14 residues. Germline V gives CDR1 SEHNR, CDR2 FQNEAQ (reference sequence). The V gene lost 2 bases and the J gene lost 3 bases, with 10 bases spanning the gap. The CDR3 sequence is CASSLMSGDTEAFF. The CDR3 nucleotides are TGTGCCAGCAGCTTAATGTCGGGGGACACTGAAGCTTTCTTT.

This clonotype was seen more than once but under ten times. The chain links TRBV27 to TRBJ1-2; 8 nucleotides match TRBD1. Germline CDR1 reads MNHEY; CDR2 reads SMNVEV (reference sequence). CDR3 length: 15 amino acids. The junction had 7 bases not matched to a gene; V was cut back by 5 bases and J by 2 bases. The CDR3 nucleotides read TGTGCCAGCAGTGCAATGACAGGGGCCAACTATGGCTACACCTTC. Translated: CASSAMTGANYGYTF.

This clonotype showed up just a few times. V is TRBV4-3 and J is TRBJ1-6; no clear D. Germline V gene data show CDR1 as LGHNA and CDR2 as YSLEER. Deletions cut 0 bases from V and 10 bases from J, with 10 bases between. This CDR3 spans 14 amino acids. CDR3 sequence (DNA): TGCGCCAGCAGCCAAGATCGAAAGGACTCACCCCTCCACTTT. Its protein product is CASSQDRKDSPLHF.

V usage is TRBV9 and J usage is TRBJ1-6; D uncertain. V lost 4 bases, J lost 8 bases, and 10 bases lay in between. Germline-derived CDR1 and CDR2 are SGDLS and YYNGEE. The CDR3 is 13 amino acids. The CDR3 spells CASSTDRHSPLHF. In nucleotides, the CDR3 is TGTGCCAGCAGCACGGACCGTCATTCACCCCTCCACTTT.

This sequence joins TRBV5-1 and TRBJ2-1, with a weak D call TRBD2 (5 bases). V lost 4 bases, J lost 5 bases, and 19 bases lay in between. This CDR3 comprises 16 residues. Germline V gene sequence: CDR1 SGHRS, CDR2 YFSETQ. The CDR3 nucleotides are TGCGCCAGCAGCCGGTACGGGGTAAGCGTAGACAATGAGCAGTTCTTC. Translated: CASSRYGVSVDNEQFF.

The chain joins TRBV12-3 or TRBV12-4 to TRBJ1-1; D is uncertain. Deletions cut 8 bases from V and 4 bases from J, with 23 bases between. The CDR3 totals 16 residues. CDR3 DNA: TGTGCCAGCGACTACATAATTCGGGGTGAGTGCACTGAAGCTTTCTTT. Protein sequence: CASDYIIRGECTEAFF.